Each of the 5 T cell receptor beta chains below was sequenced from the same sample in a study of immune evolution from preneoplasia to lung adenocarcinoma. Assay used: immunoSEQ multiplex PCR; TCRdb lists only in-frame clones, some missing. The sample contains about 11,000 clones, roughly 79% of which appear only once. Specimen: FFPE minimally invasive lung adenocarcinoma tissue. These receptors all stem from a person aged 55-85 years with lung adenocarcinoma.

J is TRBJ2-6 and V is TRBV28, with D unclear. The V gene lost 5 bases and the J gene lost 4 bases, with 9 bases spanning the gap. The CDR3 spans 14 residues. Germline loops: CDR1 MDHEN, CDR2 SYDVKM. The CDR3 spells CASSEPVGANVLTF. For the CDR3, the DNA is TGTGCCAGCAGTGAACCGGTGGGGGCCAACGTCCTGACTTTC.

The CDR3 reads CASSLLSSGRSGYTF. CDR3 nucleotide sequence: TGTGCCAGCAGTTTACTTTCGTCAGGGCGCAGTGGCTACACCTTC. The chain has TRBV27 and TRBJ1-2; TRBD1 might be the D (5 bases). V shed 2 bases and J shed 7 bases, with 17 bases lying between them. Germline loops: CDR1 MNHEY, CDR2 SMNVEV (reference sequence). This CDR3 spans 15 amino acids.

In its sample, this clone was seen once. The genes are TRBV28 and TRBJ2-7; 9 bases align to TRBD1. The CDR3 has 14 amino acids. Germline V gene lookup returns CDR1 MDHEN and CDR2 SYDVKM. Trimming at V came to 6 bases and at J to 5 bases, leaving 8 bases not matched to a gene. In DNA form, the CDR3 reads TGTGCCAGCAGCTTCCTAGACAGGGGGAACGAGCAGTACTTC. Translating gives CASSFLDRGNEQYF. Variable domain in full (rest from reference TRBV28 and TRBJ2-7): DVKVTQSSRYLVKRTGEKVFLECVQDMDHENMFWYRQDPGLGLRLIYFSYDVKMKEKGDIPEGYSVSREKKERFSLILESASTNQTSMYLCASSFLDRGNEQYFGPGTRLTVT.

This chain joins TRBV18 and TRBJ1-2, with D hard to call. V was cut by 8 bases and J by 4 bases, with 14 bases left in between. Germline CDR1 is KGHSH and CDR2 is LQKENI. The CDR3 is made up of 13 amino acids. The chain's CDR3 is CASVPDATYGYTF. CDR3 in DNA: TGTGCCAGCGTTCCGGACGCAACCTATGGCTACACCTTC.

This clone was found a few times. The rearrangement links TRBV6-5 to TRBJ2-7, with D tentatively TRBD1 or TRBD2 (6 bases each). The CDR3 sequence is 14 residues long. CDR1 is MNHEY and CDR2 is SVGAGI in the germline V gene. Trimming removed 2 bases from V and 6 bases from J, with 14 bases in between. The CDR3 DNA sequence: TGTGCCAGCAGTTACCGAACGGGGGCGCTCGAGCAGTACTTC. This codes for CASSYRTGALEQYF.